This T cell receptor beta chain stems from a study of follicular helper T cells after annual influenza vaccination. The time point: 2014-2015 season, 7 days after vaccination. Study results and limitations: Only roughly 9-23% of analyzed cells yielded productive TCRB sequences. Undersampling of the much larger non-cTfh compartments could not be excluded for influenza clone enrichment.

Data came from immunoSEQ multiplex PCR; TCRdb stores just in-frame clones and leaves some out. The sample records about 9,800 clones, under 90% being singletons. On this clone: What it binds is not known.

The CDR3 sequence is 16 residues long. Germline values: CDR1 SGHNT, CDR2 YENEEA. The junction had 10 bases not matched to a gene; V was cut back by 5 bases and J by 5 bases. This chain links TRBV11-3 with TRBJ2-3; 10 bases match TRBD2. This sequence was found in an adult who received the influenza vaccine. The input for sequencing was CXCR5- memory CD4+ T cells sorted from blood, taken 7 days after influenza vaccination. The CDR3, as DNA: TGTGCCAGCAGCCACCGTTCTAGCGGGGGTCGAGATACGCAGTATTTT. Translation gives CASSHRSSGGRDTQYF.